The entry below gives a single T cell receptor (beta chain) sequence along with its context. Its antigen is unknown. Authors of the study amplified TCR beta CDR3 regions from RNA transcripts. HTBI primers were employed in a first-round RT-PCR of the TCR CDR3. TCRdb re-called the multiplex PCR reads through MiXCR, storing one row per CDR3 protein. This sample carries about 270,000 distinct CDR3 sequences, over 20% of them seen once, and the ten largest clones take roughly 60%. The sample comes from a study of T cells in Graves' hyperthyroidism and ophthalmopathy. General study points: Among thyroid clonotypes expanded above 0.001, most also appeared in blood. Ophthalmopathy was told apart from stable hyperthyroidism by a 13 V-J model.

PBMCs were collected from a roughly 10 ml volume of fresh peripheral blood. The CDR3 is made up of 13 amino acids. Trimming shortened V by 0 bases and J by 7 bases, and 8 bases separated the two germline ends. Germline V gives CDR1 SGHRS, CDR2 YFSETQ. The chain recombines TRBV5-1 with TRBJ1-5; D ambiguous. Sequenced input: blood. The TCR comes from a man aged 25-45 years with Graves' ophthalmopathy. The CDR3 DNA reads TGCGCCAGCAGCTTGGAGTACGGACAGCCCCAGCATTTT. It yields the protein CASSLEYGQPQHF.